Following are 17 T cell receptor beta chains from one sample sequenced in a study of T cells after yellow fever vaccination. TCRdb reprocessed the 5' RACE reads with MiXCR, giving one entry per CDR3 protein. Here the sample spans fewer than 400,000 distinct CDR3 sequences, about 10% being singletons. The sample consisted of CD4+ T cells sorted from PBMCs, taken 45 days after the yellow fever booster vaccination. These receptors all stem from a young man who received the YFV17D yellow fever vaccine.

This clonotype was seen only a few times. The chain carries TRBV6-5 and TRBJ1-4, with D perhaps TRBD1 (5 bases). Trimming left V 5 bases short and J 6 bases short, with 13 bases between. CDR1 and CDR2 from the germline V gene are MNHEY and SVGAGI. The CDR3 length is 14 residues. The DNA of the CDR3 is TGTGCCAGCAGTCTCCGGAGGGGCGATGAAAAACTGTTTTTT. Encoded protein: CASSLRRGDEKLFF.

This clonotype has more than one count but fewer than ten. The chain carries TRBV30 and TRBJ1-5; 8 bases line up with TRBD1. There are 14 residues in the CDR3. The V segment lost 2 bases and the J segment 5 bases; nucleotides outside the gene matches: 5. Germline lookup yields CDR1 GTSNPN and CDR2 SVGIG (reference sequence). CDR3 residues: CAWSNTGGDQPQHF. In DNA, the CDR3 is TGTGCCTGGAGTAACACAGGGGGTGATCAGCCCCAGCATTTT.

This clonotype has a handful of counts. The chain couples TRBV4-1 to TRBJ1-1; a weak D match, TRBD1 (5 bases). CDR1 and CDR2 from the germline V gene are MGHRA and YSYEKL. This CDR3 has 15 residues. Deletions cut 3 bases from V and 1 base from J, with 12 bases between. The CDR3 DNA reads TGCGCCAGCAGCCAGGACCCGACAGCGAACACTGAAGCTTTCTTT. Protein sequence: CASSQDPTANTEAFF.

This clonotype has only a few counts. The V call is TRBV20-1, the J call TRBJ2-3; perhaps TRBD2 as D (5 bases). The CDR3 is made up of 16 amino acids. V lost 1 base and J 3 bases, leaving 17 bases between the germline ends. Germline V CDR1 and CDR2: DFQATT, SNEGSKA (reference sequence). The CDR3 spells CSARGSSGVFTDTQYF. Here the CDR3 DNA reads TGCAGTGCTAGAGGCTCATCCGGGGTTTTTACAGATACGCAGTATTTT.

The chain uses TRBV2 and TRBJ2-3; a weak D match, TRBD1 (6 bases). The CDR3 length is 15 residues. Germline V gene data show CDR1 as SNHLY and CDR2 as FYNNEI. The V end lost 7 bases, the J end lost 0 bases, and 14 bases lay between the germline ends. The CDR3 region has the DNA TGTGCCAGCAATAAATGGGGGCTTAGCACAGATACGCAGTATTTT. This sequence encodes CASNKWGLSTDTQYF.

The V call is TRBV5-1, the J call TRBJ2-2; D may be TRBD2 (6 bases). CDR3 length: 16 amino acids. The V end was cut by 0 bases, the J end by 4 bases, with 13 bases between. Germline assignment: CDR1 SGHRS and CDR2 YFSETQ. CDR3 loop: CASSLALGGSTGELFF. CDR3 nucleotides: TGCGCCAGCAGCTTGGCCCTGGGGGGATCCACCGGGGAGCTGTTTTTT.

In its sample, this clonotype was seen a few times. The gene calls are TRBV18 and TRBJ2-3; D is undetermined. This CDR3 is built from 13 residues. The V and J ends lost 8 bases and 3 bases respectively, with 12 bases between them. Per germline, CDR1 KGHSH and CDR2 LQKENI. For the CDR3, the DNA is TGTGCCAGCGCAACCGGCCGAACAGATACGCAGTATTTT. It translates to CASATGRTDTQYF.

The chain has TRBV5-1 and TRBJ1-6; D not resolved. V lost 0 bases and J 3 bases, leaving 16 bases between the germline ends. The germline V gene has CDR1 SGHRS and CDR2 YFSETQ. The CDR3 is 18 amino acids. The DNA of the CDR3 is TGCGCCAGCAGCTTGGGGGCCCTGGTGACTCACTATAATTCACCCCTCCACTTT. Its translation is CASSLGALVTHYNSPLHF.

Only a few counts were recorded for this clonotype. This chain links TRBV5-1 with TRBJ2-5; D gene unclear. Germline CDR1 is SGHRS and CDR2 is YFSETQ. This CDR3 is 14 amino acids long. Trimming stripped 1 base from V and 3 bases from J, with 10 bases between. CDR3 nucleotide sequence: TGCGCCAGCAGCTTGATGGGTGAAGAAGAGACCCAGTACTTC. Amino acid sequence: CASSLMGEEETQYF.

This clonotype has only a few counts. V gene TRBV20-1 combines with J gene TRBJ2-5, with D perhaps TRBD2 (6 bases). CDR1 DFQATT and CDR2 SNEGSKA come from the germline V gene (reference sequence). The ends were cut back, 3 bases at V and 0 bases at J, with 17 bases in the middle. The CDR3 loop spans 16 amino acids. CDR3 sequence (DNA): TGCAGTGCTAGTGCTTCGGGGGTCTCGTACCAAGAGACCCAGTACTTC. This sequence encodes CSASASGVSYQETQYF.

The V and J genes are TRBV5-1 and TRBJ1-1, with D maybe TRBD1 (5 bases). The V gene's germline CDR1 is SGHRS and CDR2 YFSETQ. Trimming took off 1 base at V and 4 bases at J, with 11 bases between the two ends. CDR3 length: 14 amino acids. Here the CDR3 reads CASSLQGPSTEAFF. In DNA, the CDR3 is TGCGCCAGCAGCTTGCAGGGTCCCTCCACTGAAGCTTTCTTT.

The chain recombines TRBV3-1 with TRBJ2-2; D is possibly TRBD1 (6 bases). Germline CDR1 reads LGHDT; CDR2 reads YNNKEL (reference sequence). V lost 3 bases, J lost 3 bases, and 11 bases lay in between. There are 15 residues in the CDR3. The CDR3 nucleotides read TGTGCCAGCAGCCAGAACAGGGTGCACACCGGGGAGCTGTTTTTT. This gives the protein CASSQNRVHTGELFF.

The CDR3 DNA is TGTGCCAGCTCACCAACGCGGGGGATTGAAGCTTTCTTT. The encoded protein is CASSPTRGIEAFF. The genes are TRBV18 and TRBJ1-1; D might be TRBD1 (5 bases). V lost 2 bases and J 7 bases, leaving 11 bases between the germline ends. There are 13 residues in the CDR3. Per the germline V gene, CDR1 is KGHSH and CDR2 is LQKENI.

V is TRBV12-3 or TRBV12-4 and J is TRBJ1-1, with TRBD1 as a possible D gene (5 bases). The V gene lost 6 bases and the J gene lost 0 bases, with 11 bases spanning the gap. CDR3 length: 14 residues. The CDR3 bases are TGTGCCAGCAGGTGGACATACTTGAACACTGAAGCTTTCTTT. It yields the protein CASRWTYLNTEAFF.

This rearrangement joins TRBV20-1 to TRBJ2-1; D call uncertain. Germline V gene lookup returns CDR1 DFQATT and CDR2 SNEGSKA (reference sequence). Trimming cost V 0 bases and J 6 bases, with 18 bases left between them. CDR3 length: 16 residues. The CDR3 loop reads CSARDLRYHPSNEQFF. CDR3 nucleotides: TGCAGTGCTAGAGATCTCAGGTACCACCCTAGCAATGAGCAGTTCTTC.

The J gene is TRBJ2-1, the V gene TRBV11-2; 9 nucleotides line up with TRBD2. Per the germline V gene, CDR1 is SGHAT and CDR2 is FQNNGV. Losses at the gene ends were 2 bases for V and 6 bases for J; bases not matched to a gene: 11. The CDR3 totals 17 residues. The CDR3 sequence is CASSLRRGLANPNEQFF. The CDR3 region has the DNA TGTGCCAGCAGCTTAAGAAGAGGACTAGCGAACCCCAATGAGCAGTTCTTC.

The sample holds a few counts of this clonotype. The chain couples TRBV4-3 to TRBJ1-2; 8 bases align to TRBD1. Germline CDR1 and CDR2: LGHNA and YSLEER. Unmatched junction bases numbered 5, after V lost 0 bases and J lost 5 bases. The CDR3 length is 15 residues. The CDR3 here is CASSQEGRGRYGYTF. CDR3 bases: TGCGCCAGCAGCCAAGAAGGCAGGGGGCGTTATGGCTACACCTTC.